The rows below give T cell receptor beta chains drawn from one sample of a study of T cells in Graves' hyperthyroidism and ophthalmopathy. TCRdb analysed the multiplex PCR reads with MiXCR anew, one entry per CDR3 protein. The data hold about 610,000 distinct CDR3 sequences, with roughly 50% observed a single time. Sequencing used peripheral blood or thyroid tissue (not recorded which). All receptors derive from a woman aged 18-29 years with Graves' hyperthyroidism. The CDR3 runs from the conserved cysteine through the conserved F or W. D genes are given only for firm matches. Size values are once, few and many counts, or a class for expanded clones, and some rows have none.

d_call | j_call | clone_size | cdr3_length | v_call | cdr3_aa | cdr3_nt
TRBD2 | TRBJ2-1 | NA | 15 | TRBV4-2 | CASSLLAGGWDEQFF | TGTGCCAGCAGCCTACTAGCGGGAGGGTGGGATGAGCAGTTCTTC
NA | TRBJ1-2 | NA | 17 | TRBV2 | CACLSPGAEPPNYGYTF | TGTGCCTGCCTATCTCCCGGGGCCGAACCGCCTAACTATGGCTACACCTTC
NA | TRBJ1-2 | NA | 14 | TRBV15 | CATSRDVPSGGYTF | TGTGCCACCAGCAGAGATGTTCCGTCGGGTGGCTACACCTTC
TRBD2 | TRBJ2-7 | many | 16 | TRBV5-1 | CASSIGLAGGGYEQYF | TGCGCCAGCAGCATCGGGCTAGCGGGAGGAGGCTACGAGCAGTACTTC
NA | TRBJ1-4 | many | 13 | TRBV6-1 | CASGGVANEKLFF | TGTGCCAGCGGGGGTGTTGCTAATGAAAAACTGTTTTTT
NA | TRBJ2-5 | NA | 14 | TRBV12-3/TRBV12-4 | CASSFNRVVETQYF | TGTGCCAGCAGTTTCAACAGGGTGGTAGAGACCCAGTACTTC
TRBD1 | TRBJ2-2 | NA | 15 | TRBV10-3 | CAISAGTGDTGELFF | TGTGCCATCAGTGCCGGGACAGGGGACACCGGGGAGCTGTTTTTT
TRBD2 | TRBJ2-5 | NA | 16 | TRBV7-3 | CASSLGREGRQETQYF | TGTGCCAGCAGCTTGGGGCGGGAGGGCAGGCAAGAGACCCAGTACTTC
NA | TRBJ2-7 | NA | 15 | TRBV15 | CATSRPQGFSYEQYF | TGTGCCACCAGCAGACCTCAGGGTTTCTCCTACGAGCAGTACTTC
TRBD1 | TRBJ2-5 | few | 15 | TRBV6-6 | CASRPTGVRGETQYF | TGTGCCAGCAGGCCCACAGGGGTGAGGGGGGAGACCCAGTACTTC
TRBD2 | TRBJ2-2 | once | 14 | TRBV5-4 | CASRTSGVGGELFF | TGTGCTAGTAGGACTAGCGGGGTCGGCGGGGAGCTGTTTTTT
NA | TRBJ2-2 | many | 14 | TRBV10-3 | CAISETTNTGELFF | TGTGCCATCAGTGAGACTACCAACACCGGGGAGCTGTTTTTT
NA | TRBJ2-5 | many | 15 | TRBV5-1 | CASGLTGRRTETQYF | TGCGCCAGCGGGTTGACAGGACGTCGGACGGAGACCCAGTACTTC
NA | TRBJ2-5 | NA | 14 | TRBV15 | CATSSTGPRETQYF | TGTGCCACCAGCAGTACCGGGCCCAGGGAGACCCAGTACTTC
NA | TRBJ2-7 | NA | 12 | TRBV7-9 | CASSSTRDEQYF | TGTGCCAGCAGCTCGACCCGGGACGAGCAGTACTTC
TRBD2 | TRBJ2-7 | once | 15 | TRBV13 | CASRRTSGSFNEQYF | TGTGCCAGCAGAAGGACTAGCGGGAGTTTCAACGAGCAGTACTTC
NA | TRBJ1-2 | NA | 17 | TRBV14 | CATSDARSEAGVYGYTF | TGTGCCACCAGTGACGCCCGAAGCGAGGCAGGGGTCTATGGCTACACCTTC
NA | TRBJ2-2 | NA | 13 | TRBV29-1 | CSVVSRGAGELFF | TGCAGCGTTGTAAGTAGGGGGGCCGGGGAGCTGTTTTTT
NA | TRBJ1-2 | NA | 11 | TRBV29-1 | CSALGGLGYTF | TGCAGCGCCCTCGGGGGGCTCGGCTACACCTTC
NA | TRBJ2-3 | NA | 17 | TRBV7-2 | CASSLTVRGTFTDTQYF | TGTGCCAGCAGCTTAACTGTGCGCGGGACCTTCACAGATACGCAGTATTTT